A single TCR beta chain is shown here with its context. Its antigen is undetermined. This sample is drawn from a study of identical twins. Unmatched junction bases numbered 4, after V lost 0 bases and J lost 5 bases. Germline assignment: CDR1 SGHRS and CDR2 YFSETQ. The CDR3 runs to 14 residues. With no exceptions, donors were healthy Caucasians. Each CDR3 protein gets one entry after TCRdb re-called the 5' RACE reads with MiXCR. The repertoire holds about 730,000 distinct CDR3 sequences, with about 20% as singletons. Study-wide results and caveats: Insertions ran lower in abundant cord blood beta clonotypes, though not in memory repertoires. Recombination models fit unrelated individuals' TCR alpha sharing but underestimated twins'.

These data also formed part of another study, on T cells expressing NK-cell markers. That source notes: The TCR beta repertoires were obtained from sorted CD3+CD56+NKG2C+, CD3+CD56+NKG2C- and CD3+CD56-NKG2C+ T cells.

Sequencing input: PBMCs. The sequence came from a woman aged 18 to 35 in good health. The rearrangement joins TRBV5-1 to TRBJ2-7, with 8 bases identical to TRBD1. Here the CDR3 reads CASSLGQTGDEQYF. The CDR3 nucleotides are TGCGCCAGCAGCTTGGGACAGACAGGGGACGAGCAGTACTTC.